The rows below give T cell receptor beta chains drawn from one sample of a study of control samples from healthy donors and cancer patients. The assay was immunoSEQ multiplex PCR, and TCRdb's table has in-frame clones only and misses some. This table holds over 150,000 clones, 94% found once. Input material: PBMCs. The source of these receptors is a man in his 60s with colorectal cancer. CDR3s include the opening cysteine and the closing phenylalanine or tryptophan. A D gene is named only where the DNA matches it firmly. Some rows have no size entry. The others give once, few or many, or a class for an expanded clone.

j_call,v_call,clone_size,cdr3_length,d_call,cdr3_aa,cdr3_nt
TRBJ2-6,TRBV10-3,.,16,.,CAISAGPEAGANVLTF,TGTGCCATCAGCGCGGGGCCTGAAGCTGGGGCCAACGTCCTGACTTTC
TRBJ2-1,TRBV2,few,15,TRBD2,CASVPGTSEYNEQFF,TGTGCCAGTGTCCCCGGGACTAGCGAATACAATGAGCAGTTCTTC
TRBJ1-6,TRBV2,.,13,.,CASRGVNNSPLHF,TGTGCCAGCAGAGGGGTGAATAATTCACCCCTCCACTTT
TRBJ2-7,TRBV4-3,.,15,.,CASSQDPAGSYEQYF,TGCGCCAGCAGCCAAGACCCCGCCGGATCCTACGAGCAGTACTTC
TRBJ2-1,TRBV30,few,17,TRBD1,CAWRSRQGLSSYNEQFF,TGTGCCTGGAGGTCCCGACAGGGCCTTAGCTCCTACAATGAGCAGTTCTTC
TRBJ2-1,TRBV27,.,14,.,CASSFQGGVNEQFF,TGTGCCAGCAGTTTCCAGGGTGGGGTCAATGAGCAGTTCTTC
TRBJ2-5,TRBV19,.,16,TRBD1,CASSATGTGGVETQYF,TGTGCCAGTAGTGCAACCGGGACAGGGGGAGTAGAGACCCAGTACTTC
TRBJ1-4,TRBV3-1/TRBV3-2,.,13,.,CASSQGGVTRLFF,TGTGCCAGCAGCCAAGGAGGGGTGACCAGACTGTTTTTT
TRBJ2-7,TRBV19,.,14,TRBD1,CASSITGDHYEQYF,TGTGCCAGTAGTATTACAGGGGACCACTACGAGCAGTACTTC
TRBJ1-2,TRBV19,.,16,.,CASSDRDPTYYDGYTF,TGTGCCAGTTCTGACCGGGACCCGACATATTATGATGGCTACACCTTC
TRBJ2-1,TRBV27,.,15,TRBD2,CASSLVAGGQNEQFF,TGTGCCAGCAGTTTAGTAGCGGGGGGGCAAAATGAGCAGTTCTTC
TRBJ1-4,TRBV19,.,14,.,CASSIETVNEKLFF,TGTGCCAGTAGTATAGAGACGGTTAATGAAAAACTGTTTTTT
TRBJ1-2,TRBV5-1,.,15,.,CASSLDGGMGNGYTF,TGCGCCAGCAGCTTGGATGGAGGGATGGGCAACGGCTACACCTTC
TRBJ2-1,TRBV6-2/TRBV6-3,.,14,TRBD1,CASSYSTGAHEQFF,TGTGCCAGCAGTTACTCGACAGGGGCACATGAGCAGTTCTTC
TRBJ1-2,TRBV2,.,15,.,CASSEPGQTNYGYTF,TGTGCCAGCAGTGAACCAGGACAGACTAACTATGGCTACACCTTC
TRBJ2-1,TRBV9,.,16,TRBD2,CASSAGTSGGYNEQFF,TGTGCCAGCAGCGCCGGGACTAGCGGGGGCTACAATGAGCAGTTCTTC
TRBJ1-2,TRBV7-8,few,13,.,CASSFMNDYGYTF,TGTGCCAGCAGCTTCATGAATGACTATGGCTACACCTTC